The clone carrying this T cell receptor beta chain was seen a handful of times. At one end, the junction sequence differs from germline, possibly due to a read error. From around 530 ng of total RNA, TCR beta-specific cDNA was reverse-transcribed using a constant-region primer. Three rounds of nested multiplex PCR with slightly modified ARM-PCR produced TCR beta libraries. Primers for the first two PCR rounds were TRBV1-TRBV30 forward primers and a C-beta reverse primer (approximately 9 cycles per round). One entry per CDR3 protein, called by TCRdb with MiXCR from the multiplex PCR reads. The data hold some 94,000 distinct CDR3 sequences, with almost 70% observed a single time. These data come from a study of tumor-infiltrating lymphocytes in primary liver carcinoma. Germline-derived CDR1 and CDR2 are SGHAT and FQNNGV. The CDR3 is 11 residues long. Between roughly 17 and 31 mg of unsorted bulk tissue served as the source from which RNA and DNA were co-extracted.

The source of this sequence is a woman aged 60-70 years with primary liver carcinoma and hepatitis B virus infection. Material: liver tumor tissue from sampling region 5. As for subset: tumor region T5, tumor centre. V usage is TRBV11-2 and J usage is TRBJ2-1; a possible D gene is TRBD2 (6 bases). The CDR3 protein is CAGSTGLWEFF. The CDR3 DNA reads TGTGCCGGCAGCACGGGACTTTGGGAGTTCTTC.